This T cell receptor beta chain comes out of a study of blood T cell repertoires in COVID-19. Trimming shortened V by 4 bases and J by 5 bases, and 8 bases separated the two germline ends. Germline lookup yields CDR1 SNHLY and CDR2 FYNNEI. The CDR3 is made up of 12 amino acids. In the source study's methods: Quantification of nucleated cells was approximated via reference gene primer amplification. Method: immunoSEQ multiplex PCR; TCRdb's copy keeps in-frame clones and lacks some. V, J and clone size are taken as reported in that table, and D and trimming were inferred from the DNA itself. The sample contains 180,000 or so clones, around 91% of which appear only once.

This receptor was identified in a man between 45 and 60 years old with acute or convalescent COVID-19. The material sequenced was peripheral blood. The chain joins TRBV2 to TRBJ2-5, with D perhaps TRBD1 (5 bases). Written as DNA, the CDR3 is TGTGCCAGCAGTGTGTGGGGCGAGACCCAGTACTTC. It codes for CASSVWGETQYF.